These 12 T cell receptor beta chains were all obtained from the same sample, sequenced in a study of vaccination effects on CD4 cells after COVID-19. Cultured cells yielded isolated CD4+ T cells after 10 days. Antigen specificity for these receptors is unknown. Repertoires were generated with immunoSEQ multiplex PCR, while TCRdb's copy carries only in-frame clones and drops some. The sample carries tens of thousands of clones, approximately 72% recorded once. Sample: CD4+ T cells from PBMCs cultured without peptide, taken before COVID-19 vaccination. Receptors were obtained from a human donor who had a prior SARS-CoV-2 infection.

The rearrangement links TRBV11-2 to TRBJ2-1, with D hard to call. The V end was cut by 7 bases, the J end by 0 bases, with 16 bases between. This CDR3 is built from 16 residues. Germline CDR1 SGHAT, CDR2 FQNNGV. The CDR3 sequence: CASTGLAGRSYNEQFF. CDR3 nucleotide sequence: TGTGCCAGCACCGGGTTGGCCGGACGCTCCTACAATGAGCAGTTCTTC.

This chain connects TRBV15 to TRBJ2-1, with D tentatively TRBD1 (8 bases). Trimming stripped 7 bases from V and 9 bases from J, with 22 bases between. The CDR3 runs to 15 residues. The germline V gene has CDR1 LNHNV and CDR2 YYDKDF (reference sequence). CDR3 sequence: CATTLGQGGGGEQFF. The CDR3 nucleotides read TGTGCCACCACCTTAGGACAGGGCGGGGGCGGTGAGCAGTTCTTC.

This clone occurred a few times. V and J are TRBV19 and TRBJ2-7; TRBD2 matches 10 bases. Germline CDR1 reads LNHDA; CDR2 reads SQIVND (reference sequence). V was pared by 6 bases and J by 5 bases, with 10 bases of the junction left unmatched. The CDR3 covers 15 residues. CDR3 region: CASRQISGGVNEQYF. In nucleotides, the CDR3 is TGTGCCAGTAGACAAATAAGCGGGGGGGTAAACGAGCAGTACTTC.

The chain has TRBV21-1 and TRBJ2-2; the table names TRBD1, a call not compared with the DNA. TRBV21-1 is given as a pseudogene. This CDR3 spans 16 amino acids. The CDR3 loop is CASSTRDRENTGELFF. In nucleotides, the CDR3 is TGTGCCAGCAGCACGAGGGACAGGGAGAACACCGGGGAGCTGTTTTTT.

The V gene is TRBV14, the J gene TRBJ2-5; TRBD2 might be the D (6 bases). The CDR3 has 12 amino acids. Germline V gives CDR1 SGHDN, CDR2 FVKESK. V was shortened by 0 bases and J by 9 bases, with 8 bases between the two germline ends. CDR3 DNA sequence: TGTGCCAGCAGCCAAGATTGGGGGGCCCAGTACTTC. Protein product: CASSQDWGAQYF.

The chain links TRBV20-1 to TRBJ2-7; possibly TRBD2 for D (7 bases). V shed 3 bases and J shed 2 bases, with 20 bases lying between them. The CDR3 is made up of 16 amino acids. Germline CDR1 DFQATT, CDR2 SNEGSKA (reference sequence). CDR3 sequence reads: CSASPLLGGPPYEQYF. CDR3 coding DNA: TGCAGTGCTAGTCCTCTACTGGGGGGGCCCCCCTACGAGCAGTACTTC.

V gene TRBV5-4 combines with J gene TRBJ2-7; 7 bases match TRBD2. Germline V gives CDR1 SGHNT, CDR2 YYREEE (reference sequence). There are 15 residues in the CDR3. Trimming cost V 2 bases and J 7 bases; bases outside gene matches: 12. For the CDR3, the DNA is TGTGCCAGCAGCTTTCGGGGCGGGAGTACGAGTGAGCAGTACTTC. Translated, it gives CASSFRGGSTSEQYF.

The V call is TRBV6-5, the J call TRBJ1-1, with 7 nucleotides matching TRBD1. Germline V gene sequence: CDR1 MNHEY, CDR2 SVGAGI. After removal of 4 bases from V and 7 bases from J, the junction contained 9 bases not matched to a gene. CDR3 size: 14 residues. The CDR3 DNA reads as TGTGCCAGCAGTTGGCTAGGGGGCTCGGTTGAAGCTTTCTTT. Amino acids: CASSWLGGSVEAFF.

The chain links TRBV28 to TRBJ2-5, with 8 positions matching TRBD2. The CDR3 is 16 residues long. V shed 0 bases and J 0 bases; nucleotides not matched to a gene: 3. CDR1 and CDR2 from the germline V gene are MDHEN and SYDVKM. CDR3 sequence reads: CASSLWSGGDQETQYF. CDR3 DNA: TGTGCCAGCAGTTTATGGTCGGGGGGGGACCAAGAGACCCAGTACTTC.

There are a few counts of this clone. V and J are TRBV2 and TRBJ2-1; D possibly matches TRBD1 or TRBD2 (7 bases each). V was clipped by 8 bases and J by 1 base, with 15 bases between them. The CDR3 runs 15 residues. Germline V gives CDR1 SNHLY, CDR2 FYNNEI. The CDR3 DNA is TGTGCCAGCCATGGAGCGGGACAGTCCTACAATGAGCAGTTCTTC. As protein: CASHGAGQSYNEQFF. Drawing the rest from reference TRBV2 and TRBJ2-1, the complete variable domain is EPEVTQTPSHQVTQMGQEVILRCVPISNHLYFYWYRQILGQKVEFLVSFYNNEISEKSEIFDDQFSVERPDGSNFTLKIRSTKLEDSAMYFCASHGAGQSYNEQFFGPGTRLTVL.

The J gene is TRBJ2-1, the V gene TRBV19; D not certain. Germline CDR1 LNHDA, CDR2 SQIVND (reference sequence). V was shortened by 5 bases and J by 6 bases, with 11 bases between the two germline ends. The CDR3 spans 13 residues. Written as DNA, the CDR3 is TGTGCCAGTAGTGAAGGCCTAATCAATGAGCAGTTCTTC. Amino acid sequence: CASSEGLINEQFF.

This chain uses TRBV6-6 with TRBJ1-2, with TRBD1 identical over 12 bases. Losses at the gene ends were 4 bases for V and 5 bases for J; bases not matched to a gene: 8. CDR1 is MNHNY, CDR2 SVGAGI, per germline (reference sequence). CDR3 length: 16 residues. CDR3 nucleotide sequence: TGTGCCAGCAGTTGGGGCAGGGACAGGGGGCATTATGGCTACACCTTC. It codes for CASSWGRDRGHYGYTF.